These 10 T cell receptor beta chains were all obtained from the same sample, sequenced in a study of blood T cell repertoires in COVID-19. Data came from immunoSEQ multiplex PCR; TCRdb stores just in-frame clones and leaves some out. Counted here are roughly 200,000 clones, 70% to 85% occurring once; the ten biggest clones make up less than 5.5%. The sequencing sample was made of PBMCs or T cells enriched from blood (not recorded which). The receptors come from an older woman with acute COVID-19.

This chain joins TRBV5-4 and TRBJ2-5; TRBD2 matches 9 bases. The CDR3 is 20 residues long. V lost 3 bases and J lost 4; bases outside the gene matches: 22. CDR1 and CDR2 (germline): SGHNT, YYREEE (reference sequence). For the CDR3, the DNA is TGTGCCAGCAGCTGGCAGGGTAGCGGGAGTTGGTTCGGTAGGGGAGAGACCCAGTACTTC. The encoded protein is CASSWQGSGSWFGRGETQYF.

The chain employs TRBV27 and TRBJ1-6; no reliable D call. CDR3 length: 14 amino acids. The germline V gene has CDR1 MNHEY and CDR2 SMNVEV (reference sequence). V dropped 7 bases and J dropped 7 bases, with 14 bases sitting between them. The CDR3 loop reads CASTPSGRNSPLHF. The CDR3 DNA is TGTGCCAGCACCCCGTCGGGGAGAAATTCACCCCTCCACTTT.

With respect to this clone: Mismatch with germline at one junction end may stem from a read error. The chain has TRBV6-1 and TRBJ1-6; D remains ambiguous. Germline V lookup: CDR1 MNHNS, CDR2 SASEGT. This CDR3 has 15 residues. CDR3 DNA: TGTGCCAGCAGTCAAGCTCTCGGCTATAATTCACCCCTCCACTTT. This encodes CASSQALGYNSPLHF.

The rearrangement joins TRBV4-3 to TRBJ2-3; TRBD1 matches 10 bases. J lost 2 bases, V lost 2 bases, and 4 bases had no gene match. Germline V gives CDR1 LGHNA, CDR2 YSLEER. The CDR3 is 16 amino acids. Here the CDR3 DNA reads TGCGCCAGCAGCCAACGGACAGGGGGAAACACAGATACGCAGTATTTT. This gives the protein CASSQRTGGNTDTQYF.

The rearrangement uses TRBV6-5 and TRBJ1-6, with D possibly TRBD1 on 5 matching bases. The V gene lost 2 bases and the J gene lost 9 bases, with 14 bases spanning the gap. The CDR3 loop spans 15 amino acids. CDR1 and CDR2 (germline): MNHEY, SVGAGI. Here the CDR3 DNA reads TGTGCCAGCAGTTACGAGTCAGGGTCGGGTTCACCCCTCCACTTT. This codes for CASSYESGSGSPLHF.

The V call is TRBV19, the J call TRBJ1-5; D is unresolved. V lost 2 bases and J 3 bases, leaving 8 bases between the germline ends. CDR3 length equals 14 residues. Germline V lookup: CDR1 LNHDA, CDR2 SQIVND (reference sequence). CDR3 in DNA: TGTGCCAGTAGTATAAGTCAGGACAATCAGCCCCAGCATTTT. Translation: CASSISQDNQPQHF. The full variable domain, with the rest looked up from reference TRBV19 and TRBJ1-5, is DGGITQSPKYLFRKEGQNVTLSCEQNLNHDAMYWYRQDPGQGLRLIYYSQIVNDFQKGDIAEGYSVSREKKESFPLTVTSAQKNPTAFYLCASSISQDNQPQHFGDGTRLSIL.

The chain joins TRBV6-2 or TRBV6-3 to TRBJ1-6; D is unclear. The CDR3 extends over 16 amino acids. The germline V gene has CDR1 MNHEY and CDR2 SVGEGT. V was shortened by 3 bases and J by 7 bases, with 16 bases between the two germline ends. In DNA form, the CDR3 reads TGTGCCAGCAGTTATGGCCTTCTTCCGCAGAATTCACCCCTCCACTTT. It codes for CASSYGLLPQNSPLHF.

The J gene is TRBJ2-7, the V gene TRBV7-2; TRBD2 matches 8 bases. This CDR3 is built from 14 residues. The J segment lost 4 bases and the V segment lost 0 bases, leaving 2 bases of the junction unmatched. Germline values: CDR1 SGHTA, CDR2 FQGNSA. This CDR3 is CASSLAAGGYEQYV. For the CDR3, the DNA is TGTGCCAGCAGCTTAGCGGCGGGGGGATACGAGCAGTACGTC.

The J gene is TRBJ2-1, the V gene TRBV30; maybe TRBD1 (6 bases). CDR1 and CDR2 (germline): GTSNPN, SVGIG (reference sequence). CDR3 length: 17 amino acids. With 3 bases removed from V and 4 bases from J, the gap between germline ends came to 22 bases. The DNA for the CDR3 is TGTGCCTGGAGACTGCCCAGGACAGACCCCCGGTACAATGAGCAGTTCTTC. Amino acids: CAWRLPRTDPRYNEQFF.

This chain connects TRBV19 to TRBJ2-6; 7 bases match TRBD1. CDR3 length: 15 residues. V gave up 9 bases and J gave up 1 base; unmatched junction bases: 6. CDR1 and CDR2 (germline): LNHDA, SQIVND (reference sequence). In DNA, the CDR3 is TGTGCCAGCTCGGACAGGCAGTCTGGGGCCAACGTCCTGACTTTC. This encodes CASSDRQSGANVLTF.